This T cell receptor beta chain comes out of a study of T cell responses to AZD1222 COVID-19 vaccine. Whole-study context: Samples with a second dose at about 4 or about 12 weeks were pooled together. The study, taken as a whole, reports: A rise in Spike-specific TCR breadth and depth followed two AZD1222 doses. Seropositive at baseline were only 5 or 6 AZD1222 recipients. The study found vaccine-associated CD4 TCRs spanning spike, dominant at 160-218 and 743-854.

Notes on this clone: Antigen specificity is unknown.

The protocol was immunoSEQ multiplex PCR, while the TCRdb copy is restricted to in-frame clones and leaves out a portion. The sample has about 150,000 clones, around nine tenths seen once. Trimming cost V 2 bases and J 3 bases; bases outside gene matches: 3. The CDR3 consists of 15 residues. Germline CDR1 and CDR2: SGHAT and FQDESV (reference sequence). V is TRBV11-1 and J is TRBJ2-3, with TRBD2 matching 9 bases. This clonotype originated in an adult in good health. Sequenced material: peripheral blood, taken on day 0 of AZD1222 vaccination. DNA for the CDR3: TGTGCCAGCAGCTTATTGACTAGCGGAACAGATACGCAGTATTTT. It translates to CASSLLTSGTDTQYF.